The 32 T cell receptor beta chains in this list originate from one sample, sequenced in a study of T cell responses to AZD1222 COVID-19 vaccine (dated by TCRdb to the early 2020s). Preparation of the library involved the immunoSEQ multiplex PCR assay. Here the immuneACCESS table is served through TCRdb, limited to in-frame sequences with V and J called. Missing clones are a known gap in these copies; in checked studies unresolved V genes cover under half, and the rest lacks a known reason. The sample yields some 150,000 clones; about 91% were counted once. The ten most abundant clones make up around 4.4% of the sample. The sample's time point, from its label and the paper: baseline before first vaccination. This sample's treatment or condition label indicates: meningococcal conjugate vaccine given as trial control. The sample in question was peripheral blood, obtained on day 0 of MenACWY control vaccination. These receptors were obtained from an adult in good health.

The genes are TRBV30 and TRBJ2-7; possibly TRBD1 or TRBD2 for D (6 bases each). This CDR3 has 15 amino acids. CDR1 GTSNPN and CDR2 SVGIG come from the germline V gene (reference sequence). V lost 0 bases to trimming and J lost 0 bases, with 12 bases between them. CDR3 coding DNA: TGTGCCTGGAGTGTACGGGGGCCACTCTCCTACGAGCAGTACTTC. It specifies CAWSVRGPLSYEQYF.

This chain connects TRBV9 to TRBJ2-2; the D gene is possibly TRBD2 (5 bases). Between the trimmed V and J ends, which lost 3 bases and 8 bases, there was a span of 14 bases. This CDR3 has 14 amino acids. Germline loops: CDR1 SGDLS, CDR2 YYNGEE. The DNA for the CDR3 is TGTGCCAGCAGCGCCTCCTCCCGGGGAGGGGAGCTGTTTTTT. Amino acids: CASSASSRGGELFF.

The chain links TRBV3-1 (or the pseudogene TRBV3-2) to TRBJ1-5; D not certain. The length of the CDR3 is 14 residues. Trimming took 1 base from V and 3 from J, leaving 7 bases between them. Germline V lookup: CDR1 LGHDT, CDR2 YNNKEL (reference sequence). The CDR3 DNA sequence: TGTGCCAGCAGCCAAGGTAACAACAATCAGCCCCAGCATTTT. This sequence encodes CASSQGNNNQPQHF.

The V and J genes are TRBV7-8 and TRBJ2-7; possible D gene TRBD2, 5 bases. Between the trimmed V and J ends, which lost 0 bases and 3 bases, there was a span of 9 bases. The CDR3 is 14 amino acids. Germline V lookup: CDR1 SGHVS, CDR2 FQNEAQ. CDR3 loop: CASSLAEALYEQYF. The CDR3 DNA follows: TGTGCCAGCAGCTTAGCGGAGGCCCTCTACGAGCAGTACTTC.

The chain has TRBV6-5 and TRBJ2-2; perhaps TRBD1 as D (6 bases). The CDR3 covers 15 residues. The germline gives CDR1 MNHEY, CDR2 SVGAGI. The V gene lost 4 bases and the J gene lost 2 bases, with 11 bases spanning the gap. CDR3 bases: TGTGCCAGCAGTTCGAGGGACACTAACACCGGGGAGCTGTTTTTT. Its protein is CASSSRDTNTGELFF.

A word on this clone: Other DNA sequences in this sample translate to the same CDR3. This chain joins TRBV4-1 and TRBJ2-5; 7 nucleotides agree with TRBD1. With V trimmed by 4 bases and J by 5 bases, 4 bases remained unmatched. There are 13 residues in the CDR3. Per the germline V gene, CDR1 is MGHRA and CDR2 is YSYEKL. The CDR3 loop reads CASSRGGAETQYF. The CDR3 region has the DNA TGCGCCAGCAGCCGAGGGGGCGCGGAGACCCAGTACTTC.

This sequence joins TRBV11-2 and TRBJ1-1; D unresolved. Per the germline V gene, CDR1 is SGHAT and CDR2 is FQNNGV. Trimming pared 7 bases from V and 1 base from J, leaving 13 bases between. The CDR3 is 14 amino acids. Written as DNA, the CDR3 is TGTGCCAGCACAAGAAGGGCCGAGAACACTGAAGCTTTCTTT. Protein product: CASTRRAENTEAFF.

The chain couples TRBV3-1 (or the pseudogene TRBV3-2) to TRBJ2-7, with D hard to call. This CDR3 region has 13 residues. Germline V gene data show CDR1 as LGHDT and CDR2 as YNNKEL (reference sequence). The V end lost 1 base, the J end lost 4 bases, and 8 bases lay between the germline ends. Written as DNA, the CDR3 is TGTGCCAGCAGCCAAGTGGCAGCGTACGAGCAGTACTTC. Protein product: CASSQVAAYEQYF.

This chain joins TRBV18 and TRBJ2-5, with D unresolved. Trimming pared 0 bases from V and 5 bases from J, leaving 13 bases between. The CDR3 is 15 residues long. Germline-derived CDR1 and CDR2 are KGHSH and LQKENI. Here the CDR3 DNA reads TGTGCCAGCTCACCACCGATCGCTCTGGGGGAGACCCAGTACTTC. Translated, it gives CASSPPIALGETQYF.

The chain joins TRBV14 to TRBJ1-1; 10 nucleotides line up with TRBD1. The CDR3 consists of 16 residues. Per the germline V gene, CDR1 is SGHDN and CDR2 is FVKESK. J was trimmed by 1 base and V by 3 bases; bases with no gene match: 5. The CDR3 here is CASSQTGGPQNTEAFF. The CDR3 region has the DNA TGTGCCAGCAGCCAGACAGGGGGCCCCCAGAACACTGAAGCTTTCTTT.

The chain links TRBV29-1 to TRBJ2-1; 7 bases are shared with TRBD2. V lost 0 bases and J lost 0; bases outside the gene matches: 8. CDR3 length: 17 amino acids. The germline V gene has CDR1 SQVTM and CDR2 ANQGSEA. Written as DNA, the CDR3 is TGCAGCGTTGAAGAACCTCTAGCGGCGAGCTCCTACAATGAGCAGTTCTTC. This gives the protein CSVEEPLAASSYNEQFF.

The V call is TRBV4-3, the J call TRBJ1-2, with no clear D. The CDR3 is 15 amino acids. Germline loops: CDR1 LGHNA, CDR2 YSLEER. Trimming took off 0 bases at V and 2 bases at J, with 10 bases between the two ends. DNA for the CDR3: TGCGCCAGCAGCCAAGAAAGAGGAGTCAACTATGGCTACACCTTC. Its protein product is CASSQERGVNYGYTF.

The CDR3 coding sequence is TGTGCCAGCAGCTCACTAGCGGGAGGGACGTTTGATGAAGATACGCAGTATTTT. Translated, it gives CASSSLAGGTFDEDTQYF. This chain links TRBV7-8 with TRBJ2-3, with 13 bases fitting TRBD2. Germline V gene data show CDR1 as SGHVS and CDR2 as FQNEAQ. With V trimmed by 4 bases and J by 5 bases, 12 bases remained unmatched. This CDR3 has 18 residues.

This sequence joins TRBV28 and TRBJ2-1; D is undetermined. Germline-derived CDR1 and CDR2 are MDHEN and SYDVKM. The V gene lost 6 bases and the J gene lost 9 bases, with 21 bases spanning the gap. The CDR3 extends over 15 amino acids. CDR3 residues: CASSLQGYKVGEQFF. CDR3 DNA sequence: TGTGCCAGCAGCCTCCAAGGTTACAAGGTGGGTGAGCAGTTCTTC.

The V gene is TRBV5-1, the J gene TRBJ1-5; weak D call: TRBD1 (5 bases). The CDR3 spans 15 residues. Germline loops: CDR1 SGHRS, CDR2 YFSETQ. The V end lost 1 base, the J end lost 3 bases, and 11 bases lay between the germline ends. The CDR3 here is CASSLTTGFNQPQHF. The CDR3 DNA reads as TGCGCCAGCAGCTTGACTACAGGATTCAATCAGCCCCAGCATTTT.

The CDR3 is CASSSEQGAGTEAFF. The CDR3 DNA is TGTGCCAGCAGCTCCGAACAGGGGGCGGGCACTGAAGCTTTCTTT. The chain joins TRBV5-4 to TRBJ1-1; 9 nucleotides match TRBD1. The CDR3 is 15 residues long. V gave up 3 bases and J gave up 4 bases; unmatched junction bases: 7. Germline V gives CDR1 SGHNT, CDR2 YYREEE (reference sequence).

The chain carries TRBV30 and TRBJ1-5, with D perhaps matching TRBD1 (5 bases). From germline, CDR1 is GTSNPN and CDR2 SVGIG (reference sequence). V lost 4 bases, J lost 11 bases, and 18 bases lay in between. The CDR3 covers 13 residues. The CDR3 region has the DNA TGTGCCTGGAAACTTAAAGGGGTTGCGGCCCAGCATTTT. Translation gives CAWKLKGVAAQHF.

The table lists this clone with a count of one. The CDR3 nucleotides are TGTGCCAGCTCACCACCGGATATGGACAGGGGCACTGAAGCTTTCTTT. Translating gives CASSPPDMDRGTEAFF. This chain connects TRBV18 to TRBJ1-1; 9 bases align to TRBD1. This CDR3 region has 16 residues. Germline values: CDR1 KGHSH, CDR2 LQKENI. Germline trimming cut 0 bases from V and 4 bases from J; bases unmatched to any gene: 6.

The chain links TRBV21-1 to TRBJ2-3; the table's D call of TRBD2 was not tested on the DNA. TRBV21-1 is recorded as a pseudogene. There are 15 residues in the CDR3. CDR3 sequence: CAGSKLGQSSDTQYF. CDR3 DNA: TGTGCCGGCAGCAAATTGGGCCAATCTAGCGATACGCAGTATTTT.

This rearrangement joins TRBV3-1 (or the pseudogene TRBV3-2) to TRBJ1-1, with 7 bases identical to TRBD1. The CDR3 spans 15 residues. The junction had 11 bases not matched to a gene; V was cut back by 6 bases and J by 4 bases. Looked up from germline, CDR1 is LGHDT and CDR2 is YNNKEL (reference sequence). The CDR3 sequence is CASRQKPGGGTEAFF. The CDR3 nucleotides are TGTGCCAGCAGACAAAAACCAGGGGGAGGCACTGAAGCTTTCTTT.

The chain employs TRBV5-6 and TRBJ2-1, with D perhaps matching TRBD1 (6 bases). The CDR3 spans 12 residues. Germline V gene sequence: CDR1 SGHDT, CDR2 YYEEEE. The V end was cut by 4 bases, the J end by 8 bases, with 10 bases between. CDR3 loop: CASSNDRYEQFF. The CDR3 DNA follows: TGTGCCAGCAGCAACGACAGGTATGAGCAGTTCTTC.

This rearrangement joins TRBV4-1 to TRBJ2-5; 12 bases fit TRBD2. In germline, CDR1 is MGHRA, CDR2 YSYEKL. V dropped 0 bases and J dropped 4; count of bases not matched to a gene: 3. There are 16 residues in the CDR3. CDR3 protein: CASSQEGTSGSETQYF. The CDR3 DNA follows: TGCGCCAGCAGCCAAGAAGGGACTAGCGGGTCAGAGACCCAGTACTTC.

The chain couples TRBV4-3 to TRBJ1-5; D is unclear. The ends were cut back, 0 bases at V and 0 bases at J, with 6 bases in the middle. Germline lookup yields CDR1 LGHNA and CDR2 YSLEER. This CDR3 region has 15 residues. CDR3 protein: CASSQDSYSNQPQHF. The CDR3 bases are TGCGCCAGCAGCCAAGACTCATATAGCAATCAGCCCCAGCATTTT.

This chain links TRBV11-2 with TRBJ2-4, with D perhaps matching TRBD2 (6 bases). Germline loops: CDR1 SGHAT, CDR2 FQNNGV. The CDR3 covers 14 residues. V lost 5 bases and J 6 bases, leaving 14 bases between the germline ends. CDR3 DNA sequence: TGTGCCAGCAGCCCCCCCCTAGCGATAAACATTCAGTACTTC. It encodes CASSPPLAINIQYF. Full variable domain (remainder filled in from reference TRBV11-2 and TRBJ2-4): EAGVAQSPRYKIIEKRQSVAFWCNPISGHATLYWYQQILGQGPKLLIQFQNNGVVDDSQLPKDRFSAERLKGVDSTLKIQPAKLEDSAVYLCASSPPLAINIQYFGAGTRLSVL.

This rearrangement joins TRBV6-5 to TRBJ1-1; a weak D match, TRBD1 (5 bases). Germline CDR1 is MNHEY and CDR2 is SVGAGI. V dropped 0 bases and J dropped 5 bases, with 13 bases sitting between them. The CDR3 covers 15 residues. CDR3 nucleotides: TGTGCCAGCAGTTACTCTGGGACGTGGGGGACTGAAGCTTTCTTT. Protein product: CASSYSGTWGTEAFF.

The J gene is TRBJ1-1, the V gene TRBV19, with D unclear. The CDR3 sequence is 16 residues long. Germline loops: CDR1 LNHDA, CDR2 SQIVND (reference sequence). V lost 3 bases and J 3 bases, leaving 17 bases between the germline ends. The CDR3 sequence is CASSISSGAGYTEAFF. As DNA, the CDR3 is TGTGCCAGTAGTATTTCGTCGGGCGCGGGATACACTGAAGCTTTCTTT.

This chain uses TRBV27 with TRBJ1-1; D is uncertain. The germline gives CDR1 MNHEY, CDR2 SMNVEV (reference sequence). The CDR3 loop spans 13 amino acids. V lost 6 bases and J 5 bases, leaving 13 bases between the germline ends. For the CDR3, the DNA is TGTGCCAGCAGCCTTTCGGGCCGGACTGAAGCTTTCTTT. Amino acids: CASSLSGRTEAFF.

V and J are TRBV11-2 and TRBJ2-3; D unresolved. Deletions cut 1 base from V and 0 bases from J, with 8 bases between. The CDR3 runs to 15 residues. Per germline, CDR1 SGHAT and CDR2 FQNNGV. The CDR3 coding sequence is TGTGCCAGCAGCTTAGGGACCTCTAGCACAGATACGCAGTATTTT. Amino acid sequence: CASSLGTSSTDTQYF.

The chain couples TRBV27 to TRBJ2-6, with D uncertain. The V gene lost 4 bases and the J gene lost 0 bases, with 16 bases spanning the gap. The germline gives CDR1 MNHEY, CDR2 SMNVEV (reference sequence). This CDR3 has 18 residues. The CDR3 DNA is TGTGCCAGCAGTTCCATAACGAGTAGGAGCTCTGGGGCCAACGTCCTGACTTTC. Translating it yields CASSSITSRSSGANVLTF.

The CDR3 here is CASSRSLSGNTIYF. The CDR3 DNA sequence: TGTGCCAGCAGCCGGTCCCTCTCTGGAAACACCATATATTTT. The chain is built from TRBV2 and TRBJ1-3, with no clear D. Trimming removed 6 bases at V and 0 bases at J, with 9 bases between. The length of the CDR3 is 14 residues. The germline CDR1 and CDR2 sequences are SNHLY and FYNNEI.

The gene calls are TRBV27 and TRBJ2-1; D not certain. Trimming left V 8 bases short and J 10 bases short, with 12 bases between. This CDR3 comprises 11 residues. The germline gives CDR1 MNHEY, CDR2 SMNVEV (reference sequence). DNA for the CDR3: TGTGCCAGCTCCTTTAGAGCCGAGCAGTTCTTC. This codes for CASSFRAEQFF.

The chain carries TRBV19 and TRBJ1-2; possible D gene TRBD1, 6 bases. CDR1 and CDR2 (germline): LNHDA, SQIVND (reference sequence). V lost 3 bases and J lost 2, with 7 bases in between. This CDR3 is 13 amino acids long. CDR3 region: CASSIRGNYGYTF. The DNA for the CDR3 is TGTGCCAGTAGTATCAGGGGAAACTATGGCTACACCTTC.